Sequencing of this T cell receptor (beta chain) was carried out in a study of cytomegalovirus exposure and HLA in healthy donors. Findings and caveats of the study: Rarity held for most TCR sequences, but there were some public TCRs that occurred in many donors. Because they were indistinguishable, some V segments, including TRBV6-2 and TRBV6-3, were excluded.

Points on this clone: The antigen is undetermined.

Trimming cost V 1 base and J 4 bases; bases outside gene matches: 0. This CDR3 comprises 13 residues. The germline CDR1 and CDR2 sequences are SGHTA and FQGNSA. In the PCR, 60 Vbeta and 13 Jbeta primers were used. Measured with immunoSEQ multiplex PCR; TCRdb has only the in-frame clones, and not every one. The sample has some 160,000 clones, about 70% seen once. The origin of this receptor is a woman aged 40-49 years in good health and CMV-seronegative. V is TRBV7-2 and J is TRBJ2-5; 7 bases match TRBD1. The sequenced sample was PBMCs. CDR3 sequence (DNA): TGTGCCAGCAGCTTAGACAGGGGAGAGACCCAGTACTTC. It specifies CASSLDRGETQYF.